Below, 21 T cell receptor beta chains from the same sample are listed, as sequenced in a study of shared clonotypes between healthy human individuals. Data came from immunoSEQ multiplex PCR; TCRdb stores just in-frame clones and leaves some out. The repertoire consists of about 2.2 million clones, with roughly 95% occurring once and the leading ten covering under 2%. As defined, naive CD8 cells were CD45RO-negative and positively selected for CCR7, with terminally differentiated effector memory CD45RA+ cells excluded. The specimen sequenced was naive CD8+ T cells from PBMCs. The receptors were sampled from a man aged 18 to 29 in good health. Some clones in this sample may be carry-over from other donors' samples.

The V and J genes are TRBV7-9 and TRBJ1-2, with D tentatively TRBD1 (5 bases). The germline CDR1 and CDR2 sequences are SEHNR and FQNEAQ (reference sequence). V dropped 1 base and J dropped 3 bases, with 9 bases sitting between them. This CDR3 has 14 residues. CDR3 residues: CASSLGQTDYGYTF. The CDR3 DNA reads as TGTGCCAGCAGCTTAGGACAGACAGACTATGGCTACACCTTC.

The rearrangement links TRBV10-2 to TRBJ2-7; weak D call: TRBD1 (5 bases). The V and J ends lost 6 bases and 5 bases respectively, with 14 bases between them. The germline CDR1 and CDR2 sequences are WSHSY and SAAADI. The CDR3 is 13 residues long. CDR3 nucleotides: TGCGCCAGCAGATTGGGCAGGGTAGACGAGCAGTACTTC. This gives the protein CASRLGRVDEQYF.

The V and J genes are TRBV15 and TRBJ2-2; perhaps TRBD1 as D (6 bases). CDR1 and CDR2 (germline): LNHNV, YYDKDF (reference sequence). This CDR3 is built from 16 residues. The V gene lost 1 base and the J gene lost 5 bases, with 14 bases spanning the gap. This CDR3 is CATSRGGHQGTGELFF. The CDR3 nucleotides read TGTGCCACCAGCAGAGGGGGTCACCAGGGGACCGGGGAGCTGTTTTTT.

The chain combines TRBV19 with TRBJ1-2; D gene uncertain. Germline CDR1 is LNHDA and CDR2 is SQIVND (reference sequence). The ends were cut back, 4 bases at V and 5 bases at J, with 14 bases in the middle. The CDR3 loop spans 14 amino acids. The CDR3 DNA reads as TGTGCCAGTAGTACCCCCCGCCACGGATATGGCTACACCTTC. Protein sequence: CASSTPRHGYGYTF.

This clone came up once. This rearrangement joins TRBV5-6 to TRBJ2-5, with 9 bases identical to TRBD1. The J call is uncertain, as TRBJ2-7 better fits the DNA end. CDR3 size: 16 residues. In germline, CDR1 is SGHDT, CDR2 YYEEEE. CDR3 amino acids: CASSLGWGQGEYEQYF. The CDR3 DNA reads TGTGCCAGCAGCTTGGGGTGGGGACAGGGTGAATACGAGCAGTACTTC.

In DNA, the CDR3 is TGCAGCGCCCCAGGGGCGGGACAGGGTTCAGGTCCTGGCTACACCTTC. As protein: CSAPGAGQGSGPGYTF. This chain uses TRBV29-1 with TRBJ1-2; 9 positions agree with TRBD1. With V trimmed by 7 bases and J by 7 bases, 19 bases remained unmatched. Germline assignment: CDR1 SQVTM and CDR2 ANQGSEA. This CDR3 region has 16 residues.

CDR3 DNA: TGTGCCAGCAGTTTCGGGACAGTCATGAACACTGAAGCTTTCTTT. Translated, it gives CASSFGTVMNTEAFF. The rearrangement joins TRBV28 to TRBJ1-1, with 7 bases matching TRBD1. There are 15 residues in the CDR3. Trimming at V came to 3 bases and at J to 0 bases, leaving 4 bases not matched to a gene. Germline V gene sequence: CDR1 MDHEN, CDR2 SYDVKM.

The genes are TRBV5-6 and TRBJ2-1; 7 bases align to TRBD2. The germline CDR1 and CDR2 sequences are SGHDT and YYEEEE. The J segment lost 4 bases and the V segment lost 0 bases, leaving 7 bases of the junction unmatched. The CDR3 consists of 16 residues. Here the CDR3 DNA reads TGTGCCAGCAGCTTGGTTGTTGGCGGGAGTTACAATGAGCAGTTCTTC. This translates into CASSLVVGGSYNEQFF.

The chain uses TRBV6-4 and TRBJ2-1; the D gene is possibly TRBD1 (6 bases). The germline CDR1 and CDR2 sequences are MRHNA and SNTAGT. V lost 2 bases to trimming and J lost 4 bases, with 12 bases between them. This CDR3 has 15 amino acids. CDR3 loop: CASSDEPGAYNEQFF. DNA for the CDR3: TGTGCCAGCAGTGACGAGCCAGGGGCTTACAATGAGCAGTTCTTC.

V gene TRBV19 combines with J gene TRBJ1-5; D is uncertain. V lost 0 bases and J lost 7, with 4 bases in between. The germline gives CDR1 LNHDA, CDR2 SQIVND (reference sequence). The CDR3 extends over 12 amino acids. The CDR3 loop is CASSIDWQPQHF. DNA for the CDR3: TGTGCCAGTAGTATAGATTGGCAGCCCCAGCATTTT. Full variable domain (outside the CDR3, taken from reference TRBV19 and TRBJ1-5): DGGITQSPKYLFRKEGQNVTLSCEQNLNHDAMYWYRQDPGQGLRLIYYSQIVNDFQKGDIAEGYSVSREKKESFPLTVTSAQKNPTAFYLCASSIDWQPQHFGDGTRLSIL.

CDR3 protein: CASSFSTGGRDGYTF. CDR3 bases: TGCGCCAGCAGCTTTTCAACAGGGGGTAGGGATGGCTACACCTTC. The chain joins TRBV5-1 to TRBJ1-2; 8 nucleotides align to TRBD1. This CDR3 comprises 15 residues. V dropped 2 bases and J dropped 6; count of bases not matched to a gene: 9. The germline V gene has CDR1 SGHRS and CDR2 YFSETQ. The whole variable domain, remainder taken from reference TRBV5-1 and TRBJ1-2, is KAGVTQTPRYLIKTRGQQVTLSCSPISGHRSVSWYQQTPGQGLQFLFEYFSETQRNKGNFPGRFSGRQFSNSRSEMNVSTLELGDSALYLCASSFSTGGRDGYTFGSGTRLTVV.

The V and J genes are TRBV5-1 and TRBJ1-1; D call uncertain. The CDR3 spans 13 residues. Deletions cut 0 bases from V and 6 bases from J, with 9 bases between. Germline V gene data show CDR1 as SGHRS and CDR2 as YFSETQ. The CDR3 nucleotides are TGCGCCAGCAGCTTGGTTTCTGGCGCTGAAGCTTTCTTT. It is translated as CASSLVSGAEAFF.

CDR3 nucleotides: TGTGCCAGCAGCGAAAGTTATCTTCAGTACTTC. Protein: CASSESYLQYF. The chain has TRBV25-1 and TRBJ2-4; D not resolved. The CDR3 contains 11 residues. Trimming took 6 bases from V and 11 from J, leaving 11 bases between them. In germline, CDR1 is MGHDK, CDR2 SYGVNS.

Only one count was recorded for this clone. This chain joins TRBV13 and TRBJ1-1, with TRBD1 matching 7 bases. Germline values: CDR1 PRHDT, CDR2 FYEKMQ (reference sequence). CDR3 length equals 13 residues. V was pared by 5 bases and J by 6 bases, with 6 bases of the junction left unmatched. CDR3: CASSIDRAPEAFF. CDR3 DNA sequence: TGTGCCAGCAGCATCGACAGGGCCCCTGAAGCTTTCTTT.

The rearrangement uses TRBV25-1 and TRBJ1-2; 7 bases are shared with TRBD1. V lost 6 bases, J lost 7 bases, and 2 bases stayed unmatched. The germline V gene has CDR1 MGHDK and CDR2 SYGVNS. The CDR3 length is 11 residues. CDR3 residues: CASSTGVGYTF. The CDR3 DNA reads as TGTGCCAGCAGCACAGGGGTTGGCTACACCTTC.

The chain couples TRBV7-9 to TRBJ1-4, with 11 nucleotides matching TRBD1. The trim removed 8 bases at V and 1 base at J, leaving 0 bases unmatched. Germline-derived CDR1 and CDR2 are SEHNR and FQNEAQ (reference sequence). The CDR3 loop spans 14 amino acids. The CDR3 DNA is TGTGCCAGCGGGACAGGGGGAACTAATGAAAAACTGTTTTTT. Protein product: CASGTGGTNEKLFF.

CDR3 in amino acids: CASSSYYEQYF. The CDR3 DNA reads as TGTGCCAGCAGCTCTTACTACGAGCAGTACTTC. The chain has TRBV5-8 and TRBJ2-7; D is unresolved. CDR3 length: 11 residues. Germline-derived CDR1 and CDR2 are SGHTS and YDEGEE. The V end was cut by 3 bases, the J end by 3 bases, with 4 bases between.

Points on this clone: Since a far larger clone is one base different, this is likely a read error. The chain links TRBV9 to TRBJ1-1; D call uncertain. The V gene's germline CDR1 is SGDLS and CDR2 YYNGEE. The CDR3 extends over 12 amino acids. The V gene lost 5 bases and the J gene lost 1 base, with 6 bases spanning the gap. The CDR3 sequence is CASSTANTEAFF. The CDR3 region has the DNA TGTGCCAGCAGTACGGCGAACACTGAAGCTTTCTTT.

This chain joins TRBV28 and TRBJ1-2, with 12 bases fitting TRBD1. CDR3 length equals 16 residues. Germline V lookup: CDR1 MDHEN, CDR2 SYDVKM. The trim removed 2 bases at V and 8 bases at J, leaving 9 bases unmatched. The CDR3 DNA reads TGTGCCAGCAGTTTAGGACCGGGACAGGGGGCGAGAGGCTACACCTTC. The encoded protein is CASSLGPGQGARGYTF.

The rearrangement links TRBV4-1 to TRBJ2-3, with 16 positions matching TRBD2. In germline, CDR1 is MGHRA, CDR2 YSYEKL. V dropped 2 bases and J dropped 4; count of bases not matched to a gene: 9. The CDR3 length is 19 residues. This chain's CDR3 is CASSQPGTSGRAGADTQYF. As DNA, the CDR3 is TGCGCCAGCAGCCAACCCGGGACTAGCGGGAGGGCCGGGGCAGATACGCAGTATTTT.

This clone has only one observation. This sample includes further DNA sequences coding for the same CDR3. This rearrangement joins TRBV4-1 to TRBJ2-7; weak D call: TRBD1 (5 bases). CDR3 length: 15 residues. Per germline, CDR1 MGHRA and CDR2 YSYEKL. V lost 0 bases to trimming and J lost 4 bases, with 13 bases between them. The CDR3 reads CASSQEGQGSYEQYF. Here the CDR3 DNA reads TGCGCCAGCAGCCAAGAAGGGCAGGGTTCTTACGAGCAGTACTTC.